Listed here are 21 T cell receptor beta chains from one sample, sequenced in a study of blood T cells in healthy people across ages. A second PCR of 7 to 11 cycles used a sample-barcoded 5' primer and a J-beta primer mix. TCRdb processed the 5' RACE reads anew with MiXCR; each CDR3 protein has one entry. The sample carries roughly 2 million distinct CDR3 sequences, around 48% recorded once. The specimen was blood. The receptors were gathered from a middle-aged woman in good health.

The CDR3 DNA reads TGTGCCAGCAGTCTGGGACCAGCGGGTCAAGAGACCCAGTACTTC. This sequence encodes CASSLGPAGQETQYF. The chain has TRBV7-3 and TRBJ2-5; TRBD2 is a possible D gene (6 bases). The V end was cut by 6 bases, the J end by 2 bases, with 16 bases between. Germline assignment: CDR1 SGHTA and CDR2 FQGTGA. This CDR3 has 15 residues.

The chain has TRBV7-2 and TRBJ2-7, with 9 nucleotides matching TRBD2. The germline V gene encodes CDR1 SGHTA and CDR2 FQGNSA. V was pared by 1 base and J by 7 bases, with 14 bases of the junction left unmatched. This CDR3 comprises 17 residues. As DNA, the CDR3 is TGTGCCAGCAGCTTAGAGTTGGTAGCGGGGGTTGTGGGTGAGCAGTACTTC. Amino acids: CASSLELVAGVVGEQYF.

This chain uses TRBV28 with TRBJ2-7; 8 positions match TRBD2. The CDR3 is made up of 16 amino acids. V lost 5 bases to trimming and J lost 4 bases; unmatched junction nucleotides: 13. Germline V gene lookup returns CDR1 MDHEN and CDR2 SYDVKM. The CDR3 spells CASSPSGGQGLYEQYF. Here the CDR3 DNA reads TGTGCCAGCAGTCCCTCGGGGGGGCAGGGACTTTACGAGCAGTACTTC.

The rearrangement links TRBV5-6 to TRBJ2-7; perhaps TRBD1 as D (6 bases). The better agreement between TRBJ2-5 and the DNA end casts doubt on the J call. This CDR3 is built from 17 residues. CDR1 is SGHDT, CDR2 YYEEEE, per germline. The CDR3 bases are TGTGCCAGCAGTCCTAAACCCGGGACACCGTACCAAGAGACCCAGTACTTC. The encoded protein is CASSPKPGTPYQETQYF.

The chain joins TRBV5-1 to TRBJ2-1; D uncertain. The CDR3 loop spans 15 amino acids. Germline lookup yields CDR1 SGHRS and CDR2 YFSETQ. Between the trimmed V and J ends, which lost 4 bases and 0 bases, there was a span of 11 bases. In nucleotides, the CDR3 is TGCGCCAGCAGCACAGACAAGAGCTCCTACAATGAGCAGTTCTTC. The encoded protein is CASSTDKSSYNEQFF.

Written as DNA, the CDR3 is TGTGCCAGCAGAGGAGGGACTAGCGGGGGAAATGAGCAGTTCTTC. As protein: CASRGGTSGGNEQFF. This sequence joins TRBV7-2 and TRBJ2-1; the match to TRBD2 covers 14 bases. The CDR3 is 15 residues long. The germline gives CDR1 SGHTA, CDR2 FQGNSA. Germline trimming cut 6 bases from V and 7 bases from J; bases unmatched to any gene: 5.

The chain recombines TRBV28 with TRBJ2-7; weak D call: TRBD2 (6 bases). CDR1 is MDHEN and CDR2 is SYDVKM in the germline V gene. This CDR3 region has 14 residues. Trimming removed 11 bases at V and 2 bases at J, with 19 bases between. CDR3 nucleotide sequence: TGTGCCGGCGGGGACGACCGGAGGGCCTACGAGCAGTACTTC. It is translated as CAGGDDRRAYEQYF.

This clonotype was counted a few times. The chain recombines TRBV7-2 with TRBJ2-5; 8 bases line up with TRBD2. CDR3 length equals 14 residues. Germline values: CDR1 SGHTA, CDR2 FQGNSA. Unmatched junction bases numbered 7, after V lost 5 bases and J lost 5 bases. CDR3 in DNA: TGTGCCAGCAGCACAGGACTAGCTTGGGAGACCCAGTACTTC. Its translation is CASSTGLAWETQYF.

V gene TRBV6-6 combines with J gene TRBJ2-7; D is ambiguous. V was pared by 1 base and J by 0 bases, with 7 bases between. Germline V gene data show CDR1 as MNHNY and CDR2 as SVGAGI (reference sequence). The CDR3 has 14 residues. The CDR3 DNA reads TGTGCCAGCAGTTACTATCCGGACTCCTACGAGCAGTACTTC. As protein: CASSYYPDSYEQYF.

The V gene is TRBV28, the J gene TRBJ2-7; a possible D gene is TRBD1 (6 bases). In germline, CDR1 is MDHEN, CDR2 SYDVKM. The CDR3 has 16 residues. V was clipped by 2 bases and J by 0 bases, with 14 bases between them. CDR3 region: CASSLAPGQNSYEQYF. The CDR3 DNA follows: TGTGCCAGCAGTTTAGCACCGGGACAAAACTCCTACGAGCAGTACTTC.

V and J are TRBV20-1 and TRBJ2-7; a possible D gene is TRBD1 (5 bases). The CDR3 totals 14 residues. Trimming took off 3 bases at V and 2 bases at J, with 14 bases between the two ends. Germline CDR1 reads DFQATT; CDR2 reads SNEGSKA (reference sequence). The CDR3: CSARHNSGTYEQYF. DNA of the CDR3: TGCAGTGCTAGGCACAACTCAGGGACCTACGAGCAGTACTTC.

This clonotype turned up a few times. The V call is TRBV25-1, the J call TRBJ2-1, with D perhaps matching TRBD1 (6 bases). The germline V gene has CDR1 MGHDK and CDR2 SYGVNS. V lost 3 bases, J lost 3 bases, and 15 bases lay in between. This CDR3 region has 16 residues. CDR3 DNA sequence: TGTGCCAGCAGTGATGGGGTAGGGGGATACTACAATGAGCAGTTCTTC. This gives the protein CASSDGVGGYYNEQFF.

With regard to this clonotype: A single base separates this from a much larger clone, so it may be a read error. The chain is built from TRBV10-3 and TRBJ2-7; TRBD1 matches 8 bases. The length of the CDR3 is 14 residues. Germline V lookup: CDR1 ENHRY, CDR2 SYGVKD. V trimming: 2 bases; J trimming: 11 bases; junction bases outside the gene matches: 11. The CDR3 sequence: CAISEAGTGGSKYF. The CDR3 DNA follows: TGTGCCATCAGTGAGGCAGGAACAGGGGGAAGTAAGTACTTC.

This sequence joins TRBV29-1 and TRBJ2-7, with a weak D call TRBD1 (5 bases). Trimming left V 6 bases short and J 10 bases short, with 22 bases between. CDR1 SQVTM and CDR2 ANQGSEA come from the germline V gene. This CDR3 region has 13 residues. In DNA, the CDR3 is TGCAGCGTAATACACAGGCAAAGGAACGTTCAGTACTTC. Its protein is CSVIHRQRNVQYF.

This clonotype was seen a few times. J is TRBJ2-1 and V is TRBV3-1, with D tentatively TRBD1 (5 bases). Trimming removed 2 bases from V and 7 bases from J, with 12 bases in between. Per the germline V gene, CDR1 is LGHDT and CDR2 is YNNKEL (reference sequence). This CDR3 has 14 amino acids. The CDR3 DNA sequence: TGTGCCAGCAGCCAATATGAAAAGGGGAATGAGCAGTTCTTC. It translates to CASSQYEKGNEQFF.

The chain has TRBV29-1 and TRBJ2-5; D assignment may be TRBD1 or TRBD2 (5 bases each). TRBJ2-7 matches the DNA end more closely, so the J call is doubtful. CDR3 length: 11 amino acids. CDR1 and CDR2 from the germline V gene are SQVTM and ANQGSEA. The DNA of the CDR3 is TGCAGCGTAGGGGAGACGGACGAGCAGTACTTC. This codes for CSVGETDEQYF.

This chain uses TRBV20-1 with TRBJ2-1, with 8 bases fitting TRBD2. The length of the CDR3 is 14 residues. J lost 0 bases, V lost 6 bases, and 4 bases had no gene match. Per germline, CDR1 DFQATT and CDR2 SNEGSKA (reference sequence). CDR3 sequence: CSAEAGVSYNEQFF. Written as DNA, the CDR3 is TGCAGTGCGGAAGCGGGGGTCTCCTACAATGAGCAGTTCTTC.

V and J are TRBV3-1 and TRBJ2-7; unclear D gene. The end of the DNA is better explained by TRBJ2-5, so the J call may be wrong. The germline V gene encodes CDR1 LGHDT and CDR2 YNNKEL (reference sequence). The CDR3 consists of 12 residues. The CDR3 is CASSQAVETQYF. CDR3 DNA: TGTGCCAGCAGCCAAGCAGTGGAGACCCAGTACTTC.

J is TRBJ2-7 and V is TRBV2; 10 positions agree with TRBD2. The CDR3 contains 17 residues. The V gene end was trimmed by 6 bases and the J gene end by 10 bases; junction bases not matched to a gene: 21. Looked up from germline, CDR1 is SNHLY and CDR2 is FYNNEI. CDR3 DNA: TGTGCCAGCAGCCCCAATTTCGAGCGGGGGGGCTCTTTAACCCAGTACTTC. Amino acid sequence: CASSPNFERGGSLTQYF.

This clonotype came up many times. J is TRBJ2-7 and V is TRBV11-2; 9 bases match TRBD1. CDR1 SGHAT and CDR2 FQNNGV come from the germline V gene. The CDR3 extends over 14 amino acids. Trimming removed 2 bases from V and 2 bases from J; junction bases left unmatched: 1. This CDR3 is CASSLRDRAYEQYF. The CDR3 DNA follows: TGTGCCAGCAGCTTACGGGACAGGGCCTACGAGCAGTACTTC.

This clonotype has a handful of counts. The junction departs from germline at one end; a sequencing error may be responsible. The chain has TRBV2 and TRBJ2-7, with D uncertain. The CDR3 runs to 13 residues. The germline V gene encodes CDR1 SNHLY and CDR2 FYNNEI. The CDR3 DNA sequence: TGTGCCAGCAGTTCTGGACGGTCCTCCGAGCAGTACTTC. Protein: CASSSGRSSEQYF.